The present T cell receptor (beta chain) was sequenced within a study of CD8 T cells in ankylosing spondylitis. Broader study findings: The authors found the disease-linked clones to be CD8+ and relatively rare in peripheral blood. One TCR beta motif, made up of roughly 8 highly homologous variants, appeared characteristic of ankylosing spondylitis blood. Researchers reportedly found disease-linked clones significantly enriched in matched ankylosing spondylitis synovial fluid. Previously reported in reactive arthritis synovial fluid and blood were some of the motif variants.

CDR3 length: 14 residues. Germline loops: CDR1 LGHDT, CDR2 YNNKEL (reference sequence). The V end lost 5 bases, the J end lost 3 bases, and 11 bases lay between the germline ends. With regard to this clonotype: Its antigen is as yet unknown.

Researchers built TCR beta libraries using quantitative 5'-RACE with molecular barcodes. TCRdb ran MiXCR on the 5' RACE reads and lists one entry per CDR3 protein. Of a few hundred thousand distinct CDR3 sequences listed, 12% were seen once; the top ten hold 6.5% to 7%. The gene calls are TRBV3-1 and TRBJ1-5; D is possibly TRBD1 (5 bases). The source material was blood, either unsorted or a sorted T cell fraction (not recorded which). This TCR derives from a male donor with ankylosing spondylitis. The CDR3 DNA reads TGTGCCAGCAGCTACCGGGACCTCAATCAGCCCCAGCATTTT. Translating it yields CASSYRDLNQPQHF.